A selection of T cell receptor beta chains follows, all from one sample in a study of T cells in Graves' hyperthyroidism and ophthalmopathy. TCRdb reanalysed the multiplex PCR reads using MiXCR and keeps one entry per CDR3 protein. The sample lists approximately 520,000 distinct CDR3 sequences, approximately 25% occurring once. Sequencing input: blood. The receptors stem from a woman in her twenties or thirties with Graves' ophthalmopathy. Each CDR3 is given without its conserved first and last residue.

v_call cdr3_length cdr3_aa
TRBV27 11 ASSFGPDQPQH
TRBV6-1 12 ASSDQGISYEQY
TRBV2 14 ASGSPTRTGFHEQY
TRBV12-3/TRBV12-4 13 ASSVGTGGSETQY
TRBV6-1 10 ASGFSKQPQH
TRBV7-8 13 ASSSLNRGQETQY
TRBV12-3/TRBV12-4 10 ASQGNLATIY
TRBV12-3/TRBV12-4 12 ASSFRWGTGELF
TRBV6-5 14 ASSYVGGLANYGYT
TRBV7-2 13 ASSPGPGRYYEQY